This paragraph reports one T cell receptor (beta chain). Its antigen is not identified. These data come from a study of T cell responses to AZD1222 COVID-19 vaccine. The study, taken as a whole, reports: Donors were largely white British and mainly female; clonal diversity was possibly underestimated.

The table came from immunoSEQ multiplex PCR; TCRdb's copy has only in-frame clones and leaves some out. The data contain 110,000 or so clones, about 90% of them singletons. The source was peripheral blood, collected 28 days after the second AZD1222 dose. The clonotype comes from an adult who received the AZD1222 COVID-19 vaccine.

The CDR3 spells CASKDSFTEAFF. The CDR3 DNA sequence: TGCGCCAGCAAGGACAGTTTCACTGAAGCTTTCTTT. The chain combines TRBV5-1 with TRBJ1-1, with a tentative D call TRBD1 (6 bases). V lost 6 bases and J 4 bases, leaving 10 bases between the germline ends. CDR3 length equals 12 residues. Germline CDR1 and CDR2: SGHRS and YFSETQ.